Described below is a single T cell receptor beta chain sequence and its context. What it binds is unknown. The data were obtained in a study of response to subunit inactivated influenza vaccine. The study's findings and limits: Each seasonal flu vaccination may recruit only limited new T cells, authors suggested.

TCRdb itself ran the RT-PCR reads through MiXCR, one entry per CDR3 protein. The table has 610,000 or so distinct CDR3 sequences, about 14% seen once. This sample comprised PBMCs from blood, obtained 11 to 12 days after vaccination. This clonotype originated in a man aged 50-60 years who received an inactivated influenza vaccine.

CDR3 nucleotides: TGTGCCAGCTCACCACCAGGACAGGGGGTCAATAGTGAGCAGTTCTTC. This translates into CASSPPGQGVNSEQFF. The chain uses TRBV18 and TRBJ2-1, with 10 bases fitting TRBD1. The length of the CDR3 is 16 residues. V lost 0 bases to trimming and J lost 9 bases; unmatched junction nucleotides: 8. Germline values: CDR1 KGHSH, CDR2 LQKENI.